The T cell receptor beta chain described here comes from a study of shared clonotypes between healthy human individuals. For the study at large: Each donor's CD4 naive and CD4 memory cells filled three plates apiece, CD8 naive two, and CD8 memory one.

An even split of each subset's genomic DNA across several immunoSEQ plates was performed. The method was immunoSEQ multiplex PCR; TCRdb's version includes in-frame clones alone and lacks a portion of them. Altogether about 550,000 clones are present, less than 97% being singletons, with the ten largest covering over 0.09%. Naive CD8 cells, CD45RO-negative and positively selected for CCR7, excluded terminally differentiated effector memory CD45RA+ cells. This CDR3 is 15 amino acids long. CDR1 is SGDLS and CDR2 is YYNGEE in the germline V gene. V dropped 0 bases and J dropped 4; count of bases not matched to a gene: 3. As regards this clone: What it binds is unknown.

Broader study findings: Compared with clonotypes that all four donors shared, non-shared clonotypes had lower generation probabilities. Across a handful of donors, naive CD4 shared around 5.1%, naive CD8 under 4%, memory CD4 2% to 2.5%, memory CD8 about 0.38%.

Specimen: naive CD8+ T cells sorted from blood. This chain links TRBV9 with TRBJ2-1; 8 positions match TRBD2. The source of this sequence is a woman under 40 in good health. This chain's CDR3 is CASSVVAGGYNEQFF. In nucleotides, the CDR3 is TGTGCCAGCAGCGTAGTGGCGGGAGGATACAATGAGCAGTTCTTC.